The clone carrying this TCR beta chain was counted between two and nine times. Its antigen is unknown. Genomic DNA (around 2 micrograms) was obtained from cryopreserved PBMCs for construction of TCR beta libraries. The germline V and J ends were trimmed by 6 bases and 4 bases, with 8 bases remaining between them. This CDR3 is 12 amino acids long. CDR1 is ENHRY and CDR2 is SYGVKD in the germline V gene. This entry comes from a study of cytotoxic CD8 clonotypes in ibrutinib-treated CLL. Study-wide results and caveats: Public clonotypes, an uncommon group, contracted or remained stable on treatment.

The assay was immunoSEQ multiplex PCR, and TCRdb's table has in-frame clones only and misses some. The table lists roughly 330,000 clones, approximately 67% of them singletons. The rearrangement links TRBV10-3 to TRBJ2-3, with D uncertain. The source of this sequence is a human donor with chronic lymphocytic leukemia. The sequenced sample was PBMCs, obtained after 36 months of ibrutinib treatment. The CDR3 sequence: CAISSVADTQYF. In DNA form, the CDR3 reads TGTGCCATCAGCTCGGTAGCAGATACGCAGTATTTT.